The clone carrying this T cell receptor beta chain was picked up one time. Its antigen is still unknown. The time point here: cycle 4 day 1 (C4D1), after around six weeks of nivolumab. Each and every patient relapsed after autologous stem cell transplantation, and patients got differing brentuximab vedotin exposure. Best responses fell into complete response, partial response or progressive disease. This sample was included in a study of PD-1 blockade in classical Hodgkin lymphoma. The wider study: The study gave patients nivolumab 3 mg/kg intravenously every 2 weeks.

Study-level points and caveats: Whereas CD4+ TCR diversity had risen significantly by C4D1, CD8+ TCR diversity had not.

Data came from immunoSEQ multiplex PCR; TCRdb stores just in-frame clones and leaves some out. The data contain 19,000 or so clones, approximately 80% of them seen just once; the ten biggest clones take up roughly two fifths. The CDR3 totals 15 residues. In germline, CDR1 is MDHEN, CDR2 SYDVKM. V lost 5 bases, J lost 7 bases, and 20 bases lay in between. V usage is TRBV28 and J usage is TRBJ1-2, with D hard to call. The receptor's source is a human donor with classical Hodgkin lymphoma. The starting material was peripheral blood mononuclear cells (PBMCs), obtained before the fourth cycle of nivolumab. This CDR3 reads CASSARSGMGSGYTF. As DNA, the CDR3 is TGTGCCAGCAGTGCTAGGTCGGGGATGGGGAGTGGCTACACCTTC.